The rows below give T cell receptor beta chains drawn from one sample of a study of spatial heterogeneity in lung cancer. Each CDR3 protein gets one entry after TCRdb re-called the 5' RACE reads with MiXCR. The table lists some 120,000 distinct CDR3 sequences, 12% of them singletons, with approximately 15% in the top ten. Specimen: PBMCs, collected at follow-up. Receptor source: a male donor with early-stage non-small cell lung cancer. CDR3s include the opening cysteine and the closing phenylalanine or tryptophan. Clone size is not always given. Where it is, it says once, few, many or a class for expanded clones.

clone_size: few
v_call: TRBV24-1
cdr3_aa: CATSMTDINTEAFF

clone_size: -
v_call: TRBV20-1
cdr3_aa: CSGGRGSYEQYF

clone_size: -
v_call: TRBV2
cdr3_aa: CASRTGGYEQYF

clone_size: many
v_call: TRBV29-1
cdr3_aa: CSVSRQSSYNEQFF

clone_size: few
v_call: TRBV28
cdr3_aa: CASSSPALDRVYGYTF

clone_size: -
v_call: TRBV25-1
cdr3_aa: CASSEEGAMNTEAFF

clone_size: many
v_call: TRBV9
cdr3_aa: CASSPPGAGALAETQYF

clone_size: -
v_call: TRBV20-1
cdr3_aa: CSAPEGTVKSPLHF

clone_size: -
v_call: TRBV9
cdr3_aa: CASSVGHRGMNQPQHF

clone_size: few
v_call: TRBV10-3
cdr3_aa: CAISESGLGPHEQYF

clone_size: many
v_call: TRBV6-6
cdr3_aa: CAHDGSGANVLTF

clone_size: -
v_call: TRBV5-5
cdr3_aa: CASSLRGRSDSYGYTF

clone_size: few
v_call: TRBV9
cdr3_aa: CASSVGGSSPNGEQFF

clone_size: many
v_call: TRBV4-3
cdr3_aa: CASSKQGERRGTEAFF

clone_size: few
v_call: TRBV12-3/TRBV12-4
cdr3_aa: CASKRRSGQPQHF